This TCR beta chain is from a study of blood T cell repertoires in COVID-19. At the level of the study: The United States, Italy and Spain were the sources of the acute and convalescent COVID-19 samples. The analysed material was cDNA or gDNA that came from T cells, B-cell-depleted T cells, or PBMCs.

In the original processing: Amplification from reference gene primers served as the basis for estimated nucleated cell counts. Only in-frame clones appear in the TCRdb table, and some are missing; sequencing was by immunoSEQ multiplex PCR. V and J calls and clone size are as listed in that table; D and trimming were resolved from the DNA. Of fewer than 110,000 clones in the sample, approximately 92% were seen once. Germline CDR1 reads MDHEN; CDR2 reads SYDVKM. This CDR3 comprises 16 residues. J lost 0 bases, V lost 6 bases, and 10 bases had no gene match. The clonotype originates from a man aged 50 to 59 with active COVID-19. V is TRBV28 and J is TRBJ2-7, with 8 bases that match TRBD1. The sample taken for sequencing was peripheral blood. CDR3 nucleotide sequence: TGTGCCAGCAGCGTATACGGACAGGGCATCTCCTACGAGCAGTACTTC. Protein product: CASSVYGQGISYEQYF. The full variable domain, its missing parts supplied by reference TRBV28 and TRBJ2-7, is DVKVTQSSRYLVKRTGEKVFLECVQDMDHENMFWYRQDPGLGLRLIYFSYDVKMKEKGDIPEGYSVSREKKERFSLILESASTNQTSMYLCASSVYGQGISYEQYFGPGTRLTVT.